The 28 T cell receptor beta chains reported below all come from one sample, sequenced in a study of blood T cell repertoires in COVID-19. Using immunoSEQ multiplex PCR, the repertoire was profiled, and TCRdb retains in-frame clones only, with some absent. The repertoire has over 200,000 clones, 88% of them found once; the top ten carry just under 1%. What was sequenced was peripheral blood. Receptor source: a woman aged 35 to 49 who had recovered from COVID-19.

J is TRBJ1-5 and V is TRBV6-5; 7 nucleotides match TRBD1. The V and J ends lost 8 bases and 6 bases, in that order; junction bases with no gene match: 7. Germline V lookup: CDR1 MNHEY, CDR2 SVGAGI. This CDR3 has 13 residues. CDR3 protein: CASLQGVGQPQHF. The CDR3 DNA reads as TGTGCCAGCCTCCAGGGGGTAGGTCAGCCCCAGCATTTT.

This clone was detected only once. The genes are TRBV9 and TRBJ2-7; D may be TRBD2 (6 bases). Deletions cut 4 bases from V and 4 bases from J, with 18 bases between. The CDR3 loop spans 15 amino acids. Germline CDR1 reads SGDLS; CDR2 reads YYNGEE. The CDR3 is CASSPAGLTSYEQYF. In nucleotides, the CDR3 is TGTGCCAGCAGCCCCGCGGGGCTCACGAGTTACGAGCAGTACTTC.

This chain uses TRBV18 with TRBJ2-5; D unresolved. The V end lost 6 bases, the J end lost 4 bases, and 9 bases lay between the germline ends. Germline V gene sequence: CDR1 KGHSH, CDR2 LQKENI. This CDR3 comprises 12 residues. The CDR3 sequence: CASSWSAETQYF. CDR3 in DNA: TGTGCCAGCTCCTGGAGTGCAGAGACCCAGTACTTC.

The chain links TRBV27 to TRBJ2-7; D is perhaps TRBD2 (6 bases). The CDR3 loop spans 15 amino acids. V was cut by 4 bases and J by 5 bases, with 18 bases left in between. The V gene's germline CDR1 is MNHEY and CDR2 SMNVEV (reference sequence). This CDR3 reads CASSSLAFLGNEQYF. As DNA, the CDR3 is TGTGCCAGCAGTTCCCTAGCGTTCTTGGGAAACGAGCAGTACTTC.

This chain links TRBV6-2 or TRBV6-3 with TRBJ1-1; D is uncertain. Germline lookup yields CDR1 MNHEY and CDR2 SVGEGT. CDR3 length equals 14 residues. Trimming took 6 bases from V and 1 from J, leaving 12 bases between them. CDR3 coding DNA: TGTGCCAGCAGCGGTCCCCTCGGGAACACTGAAGCTTTCTTT. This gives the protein CASSGPLGNTEAFF.

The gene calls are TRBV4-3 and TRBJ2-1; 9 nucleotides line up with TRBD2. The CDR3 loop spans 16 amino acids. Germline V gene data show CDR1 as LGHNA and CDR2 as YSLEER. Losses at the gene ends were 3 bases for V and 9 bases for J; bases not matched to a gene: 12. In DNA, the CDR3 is TGCGCCAGCAGCCAGGCGACTAGCGGACTACAAGGTGAGCAGTTCTTC. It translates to CASSQATSGLQGEQFF.

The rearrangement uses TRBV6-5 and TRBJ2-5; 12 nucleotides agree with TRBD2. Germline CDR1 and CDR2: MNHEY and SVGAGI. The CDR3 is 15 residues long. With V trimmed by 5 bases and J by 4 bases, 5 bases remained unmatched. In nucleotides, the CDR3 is TGTGCCAGCAGTCCCGGGACTAGCGGGCGAGAGACCCAGTACTTC. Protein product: CASSPGTSGRETQYF.

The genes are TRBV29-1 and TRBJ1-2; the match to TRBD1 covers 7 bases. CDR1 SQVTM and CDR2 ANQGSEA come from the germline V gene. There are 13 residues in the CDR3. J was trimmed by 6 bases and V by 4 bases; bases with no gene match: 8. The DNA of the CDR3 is TGCAGCGTTGGAGGGGGGACAGCGGATGGCTACACCTTC. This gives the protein CSVGGGTADGYTF.

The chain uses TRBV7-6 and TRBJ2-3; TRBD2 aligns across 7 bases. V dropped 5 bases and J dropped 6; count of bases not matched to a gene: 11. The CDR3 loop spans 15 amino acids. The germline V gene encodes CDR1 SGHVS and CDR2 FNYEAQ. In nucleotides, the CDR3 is TGTGCCAGCAGCGCCCAAGCGGGGCTGGGCGATACGCAGTATTTT. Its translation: CASSAQAGLGDTQYF.

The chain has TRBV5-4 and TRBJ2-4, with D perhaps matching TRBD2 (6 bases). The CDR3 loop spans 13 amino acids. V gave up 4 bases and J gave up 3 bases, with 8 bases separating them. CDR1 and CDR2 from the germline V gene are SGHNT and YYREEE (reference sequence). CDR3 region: CASSPGDKNIQYF. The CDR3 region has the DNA TGTGCCAGCAGCCCGGGGGACAAAAACATTCAGTACTTC.

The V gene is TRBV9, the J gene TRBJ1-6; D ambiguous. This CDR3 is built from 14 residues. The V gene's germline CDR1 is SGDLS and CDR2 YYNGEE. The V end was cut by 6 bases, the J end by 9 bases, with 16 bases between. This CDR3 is CASNRDGLPSPLHF. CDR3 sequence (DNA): TGTGCCAGCAACCGAGACGGGTTGCCTTCACCCCTCCACTTT.

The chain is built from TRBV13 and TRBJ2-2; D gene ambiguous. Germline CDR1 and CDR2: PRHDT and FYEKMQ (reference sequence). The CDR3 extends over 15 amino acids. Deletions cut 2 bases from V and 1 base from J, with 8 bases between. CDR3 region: CASSLSPENTGELFF. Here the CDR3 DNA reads TGTGCCAGCAGCTTATCCCCAGAGAACACCGGGGAGCTGTTTTTT. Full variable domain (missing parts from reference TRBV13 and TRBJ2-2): AAGVIQSPRHLIKEKRETATLKCYPIPRHDTVYWYQQGPGQDPQFLISFYEKMQSDKGSIPDRFSAQQFSDYHSELNMSSLELGDSALYFCASSLSPENTGELFFGEGSRLTVL.

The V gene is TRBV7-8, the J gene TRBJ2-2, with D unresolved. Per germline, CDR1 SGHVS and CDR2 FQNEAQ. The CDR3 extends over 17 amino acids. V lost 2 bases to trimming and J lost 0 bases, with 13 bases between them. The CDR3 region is CASSLPADTPNTGELFF. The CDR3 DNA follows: TGTGCCAGCAGCTTACCAGCCGACACCCCGAACACCGGGGAGCTGTTTTTT.

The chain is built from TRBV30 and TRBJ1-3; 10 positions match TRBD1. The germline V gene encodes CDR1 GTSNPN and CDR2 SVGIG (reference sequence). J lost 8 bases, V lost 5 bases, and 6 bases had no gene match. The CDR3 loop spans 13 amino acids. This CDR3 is CAWGGTGADTIYF. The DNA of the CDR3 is TGTGCCTGGGGGGGGACAGGGGCGGACACCATATATTTT.

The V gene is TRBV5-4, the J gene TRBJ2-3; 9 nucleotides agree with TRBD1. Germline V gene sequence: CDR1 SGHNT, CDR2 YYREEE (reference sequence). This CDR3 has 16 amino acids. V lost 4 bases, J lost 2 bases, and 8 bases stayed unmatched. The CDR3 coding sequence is TGTGCCAGCAGCCAGAGACAGGGGGGTCCCACAGATACGCAGTATTTT. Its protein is CASSQRQGGPTDTQYF.

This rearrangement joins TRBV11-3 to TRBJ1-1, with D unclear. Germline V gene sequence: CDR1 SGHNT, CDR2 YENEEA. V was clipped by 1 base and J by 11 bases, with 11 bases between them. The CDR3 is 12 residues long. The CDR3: CASSLVTGSAFF. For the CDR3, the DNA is TGTGCCAGCAGCTTAGTCACGGGGTCGGCTTTCTTT.

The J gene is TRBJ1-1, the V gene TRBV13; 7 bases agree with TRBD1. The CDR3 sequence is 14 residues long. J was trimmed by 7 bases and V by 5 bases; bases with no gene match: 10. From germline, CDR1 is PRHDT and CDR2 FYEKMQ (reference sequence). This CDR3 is CASSTGQVYGEAFF. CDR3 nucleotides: TGTGCCAGCAGCACCGGACAGGTATACGGTGAAGCTTTCTTT.

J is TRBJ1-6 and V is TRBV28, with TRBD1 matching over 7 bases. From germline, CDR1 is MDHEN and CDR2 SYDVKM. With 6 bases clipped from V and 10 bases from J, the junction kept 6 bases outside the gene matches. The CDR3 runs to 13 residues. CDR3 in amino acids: CASRDRDRSPLHF. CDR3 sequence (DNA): TGTGCCAGCAGAGACAGGGATCGGTCACCCCTCCACTTT. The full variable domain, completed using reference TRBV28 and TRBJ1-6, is DVKVTQSSRYLVKRTGEKVFLECVQDMDHENMFWYRQDPGLGLRLIYFSYDVKMKEKGDIPEGYSVSREKKERFSLILESASTNQTSMYLCASRDRDRSPLHFGNGTRLTVT.

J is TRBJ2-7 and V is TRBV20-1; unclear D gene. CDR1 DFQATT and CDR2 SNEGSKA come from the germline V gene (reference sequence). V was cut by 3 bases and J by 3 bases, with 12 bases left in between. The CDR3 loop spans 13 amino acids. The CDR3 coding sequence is TGCAGTGCTAGTCGGCCAGGTAACTACGAGCAGTACTTC. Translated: CSASRPGNYEQYF.

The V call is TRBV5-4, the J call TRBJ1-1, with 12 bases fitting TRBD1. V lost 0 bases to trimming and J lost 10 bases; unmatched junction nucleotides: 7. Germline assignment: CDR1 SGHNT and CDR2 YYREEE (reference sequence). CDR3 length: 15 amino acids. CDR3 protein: CASSLVGTGGAGAFF. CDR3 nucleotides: TGTGCCAGCAGCTTGGTTGGGACAGGGGGCGCGGGAGCTTTCTTT.

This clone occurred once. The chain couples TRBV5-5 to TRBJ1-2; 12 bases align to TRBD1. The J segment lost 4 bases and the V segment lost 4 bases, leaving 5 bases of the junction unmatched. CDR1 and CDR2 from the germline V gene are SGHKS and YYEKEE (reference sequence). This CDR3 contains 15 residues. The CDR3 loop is CASSPGTGGLYGYTF. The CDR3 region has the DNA TGTGCCAGCAGCCCCGGGACAGGGGGCCTCTATGGCTACACCTTC.

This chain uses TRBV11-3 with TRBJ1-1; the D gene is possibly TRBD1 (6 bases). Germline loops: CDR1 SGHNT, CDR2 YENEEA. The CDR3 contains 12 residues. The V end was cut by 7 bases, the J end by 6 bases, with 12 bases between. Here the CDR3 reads CASNGGGPEAFF. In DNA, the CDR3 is TGTGCCAGCAATGGGGGGGGGCCTGAAGCTTTCTTT.

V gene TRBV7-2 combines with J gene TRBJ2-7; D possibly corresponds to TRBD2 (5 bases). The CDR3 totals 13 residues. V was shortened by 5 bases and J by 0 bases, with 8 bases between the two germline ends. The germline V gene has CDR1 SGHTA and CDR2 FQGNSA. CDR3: CASSHRGSYEQYF. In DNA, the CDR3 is TGTGCCAGCAGCCATCGGGGCTCCTACGAGCAGTACTTC.

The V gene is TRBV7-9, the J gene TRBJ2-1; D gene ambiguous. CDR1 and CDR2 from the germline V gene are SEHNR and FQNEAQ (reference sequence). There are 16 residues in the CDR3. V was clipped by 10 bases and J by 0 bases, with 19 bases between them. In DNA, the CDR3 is TGTGCCACCCCCCCGACATCCCCTTACTCCTACAATGAGCAGTTCTTC. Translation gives CATPPTSPYSYNEQFF. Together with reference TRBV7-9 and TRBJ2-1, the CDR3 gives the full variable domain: DTGVSQNPRHKITKRGQNVTFRCDPISEHNRLYWYRQTLGQGPEFLTYFQNEAQLEKSRLLSDRFSAERPKGSFSTLEIQRTEQGDSAMYLCATPPTSPYSYNEQFFGPGTRLTVL.

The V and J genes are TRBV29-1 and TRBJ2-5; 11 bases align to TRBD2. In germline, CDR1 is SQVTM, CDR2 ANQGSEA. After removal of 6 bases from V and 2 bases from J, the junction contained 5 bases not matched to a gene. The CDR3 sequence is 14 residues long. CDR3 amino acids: CSVLTSGKQETQYF. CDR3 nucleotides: TGCAGCGTGCTGACTAGCGGGAAACAAGAGACCCAGTACTTC.

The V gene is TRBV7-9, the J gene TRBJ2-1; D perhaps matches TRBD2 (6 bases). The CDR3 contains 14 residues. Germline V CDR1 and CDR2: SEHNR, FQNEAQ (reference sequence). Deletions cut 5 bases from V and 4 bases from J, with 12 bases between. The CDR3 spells CASSPTGVYNEQFF. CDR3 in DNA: TGTGCCAGCAGCCCCACGGGGGTATACAATGAGCAGTTCTTC.

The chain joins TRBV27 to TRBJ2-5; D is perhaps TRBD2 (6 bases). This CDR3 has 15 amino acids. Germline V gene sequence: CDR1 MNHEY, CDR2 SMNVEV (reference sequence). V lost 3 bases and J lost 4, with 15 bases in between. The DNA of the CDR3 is TGTGCCAGCAGTTTGGAGGGGCGGCCGGGAGAGACCCAGTACTTC. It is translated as CASSLEGRPGETQYF.

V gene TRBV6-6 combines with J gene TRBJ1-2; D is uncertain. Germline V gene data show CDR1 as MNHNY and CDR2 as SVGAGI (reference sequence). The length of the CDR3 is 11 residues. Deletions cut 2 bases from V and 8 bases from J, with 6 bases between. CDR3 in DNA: TGTGCCAGCAGTTACAGGGAGGGCTACACCTTC. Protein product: CASSYREGYTF.